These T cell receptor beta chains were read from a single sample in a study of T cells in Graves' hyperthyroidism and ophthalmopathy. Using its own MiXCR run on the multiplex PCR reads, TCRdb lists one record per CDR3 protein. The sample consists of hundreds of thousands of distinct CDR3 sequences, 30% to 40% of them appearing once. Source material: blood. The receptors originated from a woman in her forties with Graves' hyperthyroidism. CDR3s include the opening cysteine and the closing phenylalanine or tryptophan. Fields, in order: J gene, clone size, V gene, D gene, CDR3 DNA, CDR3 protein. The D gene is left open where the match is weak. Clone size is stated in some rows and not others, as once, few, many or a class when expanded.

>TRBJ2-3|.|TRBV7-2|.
TGTGCCAGCAGCTTAGCGACCCCCCCAGCAGATACGCAGTATTTT
CASSLATPPADTQYF
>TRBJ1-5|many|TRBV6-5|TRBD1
TGTGCCAGCAGTAGGGGACAGTCCAATCAGCCCCAGCATTTT
CASSRGQSNQPQHF
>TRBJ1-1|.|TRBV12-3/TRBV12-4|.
TGTGCCAGCAGTCCCGGATTTGAGTATACCACTGAAGCTTTCTTT
CASSPGFEYTTEAFF
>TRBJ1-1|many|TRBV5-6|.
TGTGCCAGCAGCTTACCCACTAACACTGAAGCTTTCTTT
CASSLPTNTEAFF
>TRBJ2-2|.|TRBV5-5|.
TGTGCCAGCAGCTGGGGCGTAAGAGGGAACACCGGGGAGCTGTTTTTT
CASSWGVRGNTGELFF
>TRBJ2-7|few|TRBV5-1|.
TGCGCCAGCAGCCCCCGAGAGCCGTCCTACGAGCAGTACTTC
CASSPREPSYEQYF
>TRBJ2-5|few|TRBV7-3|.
TGTGCCAGCAGCCCGGACATCCTTGGAGAGACCCAGTACTTC
CASSPDILGETQYF
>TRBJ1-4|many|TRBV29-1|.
TGCAGCGTTGCGCGGGACTCATGGGAACTGTTTTTT
CSVARDSWELFF
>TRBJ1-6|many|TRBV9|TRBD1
TGTGCCAGCAGCGACAGACAGGGGGTCAATTCACCCCTCCACTTT
CASSDRQGVNSPLHF
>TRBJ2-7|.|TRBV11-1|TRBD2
TGTGCCAGCAGCTTGCCGGGAGGAGGTGGCTCCTACGAGCAGTACTTC
CASSLPGGGGSYEQYF
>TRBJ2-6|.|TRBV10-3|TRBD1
TGTGCCAGCACTCTACATGGGACAGCCTCTGGGGCCAACGTCCTGACTTTC
CASTLHGTASGANVLTF
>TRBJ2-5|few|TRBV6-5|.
TGTGCCAGCAGTCAGATCAGGGTGGTCAAGACCCAGTACTTC
CASSQIRVVKTQYF
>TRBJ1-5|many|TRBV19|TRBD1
TGTGCCAGTAGGGACCGGGACAGCCGCAATCAGCCCCAGCATTTT
CASRDRDSRNQPQHF
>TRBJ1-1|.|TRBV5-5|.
TGCGCCAGCAGCCGAAACACCGGGACTGCGAACACTGAAGTTTTCTTT
CASSRNTGTANTEVFF
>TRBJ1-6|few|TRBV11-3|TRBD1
TGTGCCAGCAGCTTAGAGGCAGGGGGGAGTTCACCCCTCCACTTT
CASSLEAGGSSPLHF
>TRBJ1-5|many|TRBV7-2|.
TGTGCCGCAGGCCAGGGTAACCAGCCCCAGCATTTT
CAAGQGNQPQHF
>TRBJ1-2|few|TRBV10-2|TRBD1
TGCGCCAGCAGGGGACAGGGGGTTGGCTACACCTTC
CASRGQGVGYTF
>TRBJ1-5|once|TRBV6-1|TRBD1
TGTGCCAGCAGTGATTTTCGGGGACAGGGGGGTCAGCCCCAGCATTTT
CASSDFRGQGGQPQHF
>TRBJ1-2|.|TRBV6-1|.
TGTGCCAGCGCCTCTCCCAAGGCGAACTATGGCTACACCTTC
CASASPKANYGYTF